These 10 T cell receptor beta chains were all obtained from the same sample, sequenced in a study of cytomegalovirus exposure and HLA in healthy donors. Sequencing was performed with immunoSEQ multiplex PCR; in TCRdb, only in-frame clones are kept and a portion is missing. The sample holds tens of thousands of clones; 93% are singletons and the top ten take 3.6%. The specimen was PBMCs. The receptors here all came from a woman aged 25 to 39 in good health and CMV-seronegative.

This clone was recorded only once. V is TRBV7-2 and J is TRBJ2-3; D remains ambiguous. Trimming took off 2 bases at V and 2 bases at J, with 11 bases between the two ends. Germline V gives CDR1 SGHTA, CDR2 FQGNSA. The CDR3 extends over 15 amino acids. The CDR3 reads CASSLFAGATDTQYF. CDR3 DNA sequence: TGTGCCAGCAGCTTATTCGCAGGTGCCACAGATACGCAGTATTTT.

This chain joins TRBV6-6 and TRBJ1-2, with 11 bases lining up with TRBD1. The V gene's germline CDR1 is MNHNY and CDR2 SVGAGI (reference sequence). This CDR3 region has 16 residues. J gave up 1 base and V 2 bases, and 3 bases lay outside the gene matches. The CDR3 DNA follows: TGTGCCAGCAGTTACGGAGGGACAGGGGGTAACTATGGCTACACCTTC. Translation: CASSYGGTGGNYGYTF.

The rearrangement links TRBV30 to TRBJ2-7, with a tentative D call TRBD1 (6 bases). The CDR3 is 12 residues long. Germline V gene lookup returns CDR1 GTSNPN and CDR2 SVGIG (reference sequence). V was trimmed by 7 bases and J by 0 bases, leaving 10 bases between them. The CDR3 coding sequence is TGTGCCTTGGACAGCCTCTCCTACGAGCAGTACTTC. Amino acids: CALDSLSYEQYF.

This chain links TRBV6-4 with TRBJ2-2; D ambiguous. Deletions cut 4 bases from V and 2 bases from J, with 8 bases between. CDR3 length: 14 residues. CDR1 is MRHNA, CDR2 SNTAGT, per germline. The CDR3 nucleotides read TGTGCCAGCAGTGTGGAGCTTAACACCGGGGAGCTGTTTTTT. This sequence encodes CASSVELNTGELFF.

This chain links TRBV5-4 with TRBJ2-5, with a possible D match to TRBD2 (6 bases). There are 15 residues in the CDR3. CDR1 SGHNT and CDR2 YYREEE come from the germline V gene (reference sequence). The V end was cut by 2 bases, the J end by 1 base, with 12 bases between. The CDR3 DNA sequence: TGTGCCAGCAGCTTAAGCGGGCCCACCCAAGAGACCCAGTACTTC. Translated, it gives CASSLSGPTQETQYF.

The chain links TRBV9 to TRBJ2-2, with D maybe TRBD1 (6 bases). CDR1 and CDR2 (germline): SGDLS, YYNGEE. Trimming shortened V by 3 bases and J by 7 bases, and 10 bases separated the two germline ends. The CDR3 is made up of 13 amino acids. CDR3: CASSGEQGGELFF. The DNA of the CDR3 is TGTGCCAGCAGCGGCGAACAGGGCGGGGAGCTGTTTTTT.

This chain joins TRBV28 and TRBJ2-7, with a tentative D call TRBD2 (5 bases). The CDR3 runs 15 residues. Germline assignment: CDR1 MDHEN and CDR2 SYDVKM. V lost 6 bases, J lost 0 bases, and 15 bases lay in between. In DNA form, the CDR3 reads TGTGCCAGCAGCCCTCCTCTAGCTATCTCCTACGAGCAGTACTTC. It translates to CASSPPLAISYEQYF.

This clone turned up a few times. The genes are TRBV7-9 and TRBJ1-1; 7 nucleotides match TRBD1. V lost 2 bases to trimming and J lost 1 base; unmatched junction nucleotides: 4. The CDR3 covers 15 residues. Germline CDR1 reads SEHNR; CDR2 reads FQNEAQ (reference sequence). CDR3 nucleotides: TGTGCCAGCAGCTTAAAGGGGGCGAGGAACACTGAAGCTTTCTTT. Its translation is CASSLKGARNTEAFF.

The V and J genes are TRBV9 and TRBJ1-3; 9 bases fit TRBD1. CDR3 length equals 17 residues. J lost 0 bases, V lost 3 bases, and 7 bases had no gene match. CDR1 SGDLS and CDR2 YYNGEE come from the germline V gene. In nucleotides, the CDR3 is TGTGCCAGCAGCGCGGGACAGGGTTCGGTCTCTGGAAACACCATATATTTT. Encoded protein: CASSAGQGSVSGNTIYF.

The chain employs TRBV30 and TRBJ1-5; TRBD1 matches at 8 bases. Unmatched junction bases numbered 11, after V lost 7 bases and J lost 6 bases. The CDR3 is 14 residues long. Per germline, CDR1 GTSNPN and CDR2 SVGIG (reference sequence). This CDR3 reads CAFTLGQGGQPQHF. DNA for the CDR3: TGTGCCTTTACTCTCGGACAGGGAGGTCAGCCCCAGCATTTT.